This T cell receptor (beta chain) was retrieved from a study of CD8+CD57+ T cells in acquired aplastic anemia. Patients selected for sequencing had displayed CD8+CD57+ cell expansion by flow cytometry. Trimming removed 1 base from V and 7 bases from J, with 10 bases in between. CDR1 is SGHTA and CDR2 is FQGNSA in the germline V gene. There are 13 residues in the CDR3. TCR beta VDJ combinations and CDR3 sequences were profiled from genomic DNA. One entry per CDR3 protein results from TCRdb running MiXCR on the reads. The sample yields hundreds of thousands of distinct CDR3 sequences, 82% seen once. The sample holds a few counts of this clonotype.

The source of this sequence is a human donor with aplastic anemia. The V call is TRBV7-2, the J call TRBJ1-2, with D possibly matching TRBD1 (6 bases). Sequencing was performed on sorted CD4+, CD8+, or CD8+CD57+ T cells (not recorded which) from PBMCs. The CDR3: CASSLEGTFGYTF. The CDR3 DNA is TGTGCCAGCAGCTTAGAAGGGACATTTGGCTACACCTTC. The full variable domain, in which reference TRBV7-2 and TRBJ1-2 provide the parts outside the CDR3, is GAGVSQSPSNKVTEKGKDVELRCDPISGHTALYWYRQSLGQGLEFLIYFQGNSAPDKSGLPSDRFSAERTGGSVSTLTIQRTQQEDSAVYLCASSLEGTFGYTFGSGTRLTVV.